This TCR beta chain was found in a study of shared clonotypes between healthy human individuals. Whole-study context: Serving as donors were two women and a few men, whose ages spanned 18 to 49. General study results and limits: Researchers sampled blood only, noting tissue repertoires likely differ.

In the case of this clone: Its antigen remains unidentified.

The CDR3 totals 14 residues. Germline CDR1 and CDR2: MNHEY and SMNVEV (reference sequence). The V gene lost 5 bases and the J gene lost 0 bases, with 8 bases spanning the gap. Genomic DNA of each subset was evenly split across several immunoSEQ plates. Profiling relied on immunoSEQ multiplex PCR, and the TCRdb table lists in-frame clones only, not all of them. The table shows about 490,000 clones, with 65% to 80% occurring only once. Recent vaccinations or acute infections were absent in the healthy HIV-negative adult donors. The sequence derives from a woman in her forties in good health. Some clones in this sample may be carry-over from other donors' samples. The chain uses TRBV27 and TRBJ1-3; possibly TRBD1 for D (6 bases). The specimen sequenced was PBMCs. CDR3 DNA: TGTGCCAGCAGTCCACAGGGCTCTGGAAACACCATATATTTT. Amino acid sequence: CASSPQGSGNTIYF.